This T cell receptor (beta chain) stems from a study of shared clonotypes between healthy human individuals (dated by TCRdb to between 2020 and 2021). Study-level background: Three men and a couple of women, aged 18 to 49 years, made up the cohort. Per donor, leukapheresis produced somewhere between about 0.8 and 9 billion PBMCs. Libraries were prepared and TCR repertoires were sequenced by different laboratories using diverse techniques, in order to increase sequencing depth and limit assay-specific biases. To estimate repertoire size and how much clonotypes are shared between individuals, the study performed deep sequencing of blood TCR repertoires from roughly five healthy adults. Per donor, three plates each were used for CD4 naive and CD4 memory, two for CD8 naive, and one for CD8 memory.

TCR CDR3 regions were amplified from genomic DNA by multiplex PCR using the deep immunoSEQ assay. Extracted genomic DNA from each cell subset was spread evenly across all wells of several immunoSEQ 96-well plates, with each plate serving as a replicate. Each replicate PCR for sorted subsets received about 200 ng genomic DNA, equal to roughly 30,000 T cell genomes. Purified libraries were quantified with a Qubit 3.0 fluorometer, sized on a Bioanalyzer 2100, and re-quantified with the KAPA Library Quantification kit. A separate single-read 150-cycle Illumina NextSeq 550 flow cell was used to sequence each immunoSEQ 96-well plate. Regarding the original processing steps: The immunoSEQ output contained only junctional sequences without quality scores, so filtering could not match that applied to full-length reads. To assign V/J genes and CDR3, sequences were annotated against IMGT germline references using PyIR, a Python wrapper for IgBLAST v1.9. Reads were filtered out if the reads had weak V/J assignments (E-value above 1e-6), no CDR3, stop codons, out-of-frame junctions, or ambiguous translated residues. V3J clonotypes were defined by identical inferred V gene, J gene, and CDR3 amino acid sequence. Percentage overlap between repertoires was calculated by dividing the number of shared unique clonotypes by the size of the smaller repertoire. Richness of each repertoire was evaluated using RTK rarefaction, the Chao1 estimator, and Recon v2.1 estimates of unobserved clonotypes. Generation probabilities for all TCRbeta clonotypes obtained by the gDNA method from several donors were computed using OLGA. In TCRdb, the immuneACCESS table is reduced to in-frame sequences with V and J assigned. These tables do not hold every clone; where another copy was compared, an unresolved V gene accounts for under half, and the others remain unexplained. Clone size and the V and J calls come from that table; the DNA yielded D and trimming. The sample table records about 2.4 million clones; over 85% of these occur just once. Roughly 0.36% of the sample is taken by the ten largest.

The paper as a whole reports these results and caveats: Pairwise subsampling led to the expectation that sequencing depth would affect the degree of clonotype sharing among donors. Because the study included only a small number of donors, the genetic and exposure-history diversity represented was limited. Compared with non-shared clonotypes, clonotypes shared by all four sorted-subset donors had higher generation probabilities. Sampling was restricted to blood, and TCR repertoires in tissues likely differ from the TCR repertoires found in blood. When a handful of donors were compared, the shared fraction of clonotypes was 5% to 6.5% for naive CD4, 3.5% for naive CD8, roughly 2.3% for memory CD4, and 0.35% to 0.5% for memory CD8. Naive subsets generally had larger estimated clonotype richness than memory subsets. Rarefaction of sorted-subset datasets indicated incomplete sequencing despite the large sequencing depth.

Comment on this clone: Its recognized antigen is unknown. Base qualities are not at hand, and no much larger clone is one base apart. Other DNA sequences from this sample encode an identical CDR3 as well.

Counted from cysteine to phenylalanine, this CDR3 has 13 amino acids. This entry keeps only the CDR3 DNA: 39 bases, framed from base 1. Reading the germline V gene gives CDR1 SGHTA and CDR2 FQGTGA. V gives up 4 bases and J gives up 1 base, and the segment between their germline ends measures 6 bases. The donors were healthy, HIV-negative adults with no recently reported acute infections or vaccinations. Only Caucasian adults living in Nashville, Tennessee, USA were represented among the donors. CD4+ T cells were enriched by magnetic negative selection; naive cells were then positively selected on CD45RA, and the negative fraction formed the memory subset. Blood was collected by leukapheresis, and PBMCs were isolated by Ficoll-Histopaque density gradient centrifugation and then cryopreserved in liquid nitrogen vapor phase. Analytical flow cytometry was used to check the purity and quantity of each magnetically sorted T cell population. From each sorted fraction, genomic DNA was isolated and quantified by UV absorbance on a Nanodrop 2000c.

The chain is made from TRBV7-3 and TRBJ2-3; TRBD1 is a weak D gene call, 6 bases matching. What was sequenced was naive CD4+ T cells from PBMCs. In the paper's terms, the cell subset or site label means: CD45RA+ positively selected. The sequence was obtained from a man aged 18 to 35 in good health. Some clones in this sample may be carry-over from other donors' samples. The CDR3 region: CASSSGGTDTQYF. The nucleotide sequence reads TGTGCCAGCAGCTCAGGGGGCACAGATACGCAGTATTTT.